This paragraph covers one T cell receptor (beta chain) sequence. What it binds is not known. The data originate from a study of post-analysis software for immune sequencing data. Whole-study context: Relapsing-remitting, secondary progressive and progressive-relapsing multiple sclerosis courses were included.

Unique molecular identifiers were carried by the TCR beta cDNA libraries. A single record per CDR3 protein comes from TCRdb applying MiXCR to the PCR reads. This table has hundreds of thousands of distinct CDR3 sequences, 25% to 30% appearing once. J was trimmed by 12 bases and V by 4 bases; bases with no gene match: 15. The CDR3 runs 16 residues. Germline lookup yields CDR1 LGHDT and CDR2 YNNKEL (reference sequence). Study results and caveats: A handful of TRBV segments were significantly more frequent in patients than in controls. TRBV5-6, TRBV5-1 and TRBV20-1 were among these segments. F measure clustering grouped samples strongly by preparation batch. Multiple sclerosis was associated with a significant reduction in normalized Chao1 diversity relative to controls.

This TCR derives from a girl aged 10-17 years with multiple sclerosis. The specimen sequenced was blood. The chain is built from TRBV3-1 and TRBJ2-1; 10 nucleotides match TRBD2. The CDR3 spells CASSPRAGGPRVGQFF. Written as DNA, the CDR3 is TGTGCCAGCAGCCCTAGAGCGGGGGGGCCACGTGTTGGGCAGTTCTTC.